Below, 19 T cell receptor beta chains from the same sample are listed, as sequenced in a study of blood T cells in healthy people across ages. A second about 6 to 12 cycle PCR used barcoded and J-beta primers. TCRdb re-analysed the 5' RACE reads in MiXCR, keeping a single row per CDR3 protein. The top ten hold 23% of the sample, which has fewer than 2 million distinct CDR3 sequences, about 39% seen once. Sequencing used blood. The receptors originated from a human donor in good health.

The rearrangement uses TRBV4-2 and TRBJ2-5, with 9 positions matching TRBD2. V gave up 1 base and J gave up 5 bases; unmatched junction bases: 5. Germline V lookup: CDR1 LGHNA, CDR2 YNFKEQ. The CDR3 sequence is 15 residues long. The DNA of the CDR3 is TGTGCCAGCAGCCAAGTAGCGGGGGCGTTTGAGACCCAGTACTTC. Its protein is CASSQVAGAFETQYF.

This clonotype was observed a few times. The chain's CDR3 is CASNLQGEETQYF. The DNA for the CDR3 is TGTGCCAGCAATCTACAGGGGGAAGAGACCCAGTACTTC. The rearrangement links TRBV2 to TRBJ2-5; 8 bases fit TRBD1. The CDR3 runs 13 residues. Trimming cost V 7 bases and J 3 bases; bases outside gene matches: 4. Germline CDR1 and CDR2: SNHLY and FYNNEI.

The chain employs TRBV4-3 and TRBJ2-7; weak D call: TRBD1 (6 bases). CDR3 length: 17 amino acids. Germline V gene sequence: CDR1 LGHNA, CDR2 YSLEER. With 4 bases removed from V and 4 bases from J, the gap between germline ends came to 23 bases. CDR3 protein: CASSLQVGVDSSYEQYF. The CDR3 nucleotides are TGCGCCAGCAGCCTACAAGTGGGTGTGGACAGCTCATACGAGCAGTACTTC.

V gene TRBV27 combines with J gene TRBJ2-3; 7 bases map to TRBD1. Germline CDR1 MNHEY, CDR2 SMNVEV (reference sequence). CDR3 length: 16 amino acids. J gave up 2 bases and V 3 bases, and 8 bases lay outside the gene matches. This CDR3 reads CASSFLRDSNTDTQYF. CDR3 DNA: TGTGCCAGCAGTTTCTTACGGGACAGCAACACAGATACGCAGTATTTT.

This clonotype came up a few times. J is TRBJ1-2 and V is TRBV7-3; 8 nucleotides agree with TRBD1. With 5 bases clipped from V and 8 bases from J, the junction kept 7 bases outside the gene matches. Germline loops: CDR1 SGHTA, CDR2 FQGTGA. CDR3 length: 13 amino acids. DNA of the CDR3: TGTGCCAGCAGCCAGACAGGGGAGGAAGGCTACACCTTC. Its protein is CASSQTGEEGYTF.

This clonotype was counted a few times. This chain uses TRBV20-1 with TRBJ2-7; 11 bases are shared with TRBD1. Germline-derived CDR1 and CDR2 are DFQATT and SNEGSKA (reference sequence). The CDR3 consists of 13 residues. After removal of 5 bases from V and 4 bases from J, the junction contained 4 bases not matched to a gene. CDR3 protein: CSAYGDRGYEQYF. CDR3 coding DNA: TGCAGTGCTTACGGGGACAGGGGGTACGAGCAGTACTTC.

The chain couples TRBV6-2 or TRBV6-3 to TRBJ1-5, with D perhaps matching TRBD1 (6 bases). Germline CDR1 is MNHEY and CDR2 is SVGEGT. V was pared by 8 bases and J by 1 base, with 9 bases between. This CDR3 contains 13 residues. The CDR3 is CASLQGSNQPQHF. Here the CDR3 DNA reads TGTGCCAGCTTGCAGGGGAGCAATCAGCCCCAGCATTTT.

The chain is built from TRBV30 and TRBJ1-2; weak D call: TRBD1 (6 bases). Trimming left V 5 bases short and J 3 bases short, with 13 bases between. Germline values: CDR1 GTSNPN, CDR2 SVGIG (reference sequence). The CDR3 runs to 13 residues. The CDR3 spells CAWHRDADYGYTF. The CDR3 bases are TGTGCCTGGCACAGGGACGCAGACTATGGCTACACCTTC.

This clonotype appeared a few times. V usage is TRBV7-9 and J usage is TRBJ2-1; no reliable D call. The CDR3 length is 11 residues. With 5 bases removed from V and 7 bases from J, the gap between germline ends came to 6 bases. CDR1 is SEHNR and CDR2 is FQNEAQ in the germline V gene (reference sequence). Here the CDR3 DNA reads TGTGCCAGCAGCAACCCTAATGAGCAGTTCTTC. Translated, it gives CASSNPNEQFF.

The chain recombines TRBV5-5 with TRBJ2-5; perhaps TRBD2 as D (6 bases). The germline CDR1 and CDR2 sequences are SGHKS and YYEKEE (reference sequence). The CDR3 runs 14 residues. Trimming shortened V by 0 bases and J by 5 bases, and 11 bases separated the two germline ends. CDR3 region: CASSLGREWETQYF. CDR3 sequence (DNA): TGTGCCAGCAGCTTGGGGAGGGAGTGGGAGACCCAGTACTTC.

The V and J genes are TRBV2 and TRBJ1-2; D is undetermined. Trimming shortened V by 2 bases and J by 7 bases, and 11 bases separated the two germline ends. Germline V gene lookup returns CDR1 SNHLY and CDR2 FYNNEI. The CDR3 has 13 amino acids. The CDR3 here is CASSESVGGGYTF. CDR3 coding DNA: TGTGCCAGCAGTGAATCGGTGGGTGGTGGCTACACCTTC. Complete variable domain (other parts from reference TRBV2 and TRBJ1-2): EPEVTQTPSHQVTQMGQEVILRCVPISNHLYFYWYRQILGQKVEFLVSFYNNEISEKSEIFDDQFSVERPDGSNFTLKIRSTKLEDSAMYFCASSESVGGGYTFGSGTRLTVV.

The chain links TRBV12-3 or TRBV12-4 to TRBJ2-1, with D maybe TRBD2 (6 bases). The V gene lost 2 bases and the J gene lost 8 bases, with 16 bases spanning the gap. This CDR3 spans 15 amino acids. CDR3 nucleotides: TGTGCCAGCAGTTTACGATCGGCGGGGTGGGATGAGCAGTTCTTC. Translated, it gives CASSLRSAGWDEQFF.

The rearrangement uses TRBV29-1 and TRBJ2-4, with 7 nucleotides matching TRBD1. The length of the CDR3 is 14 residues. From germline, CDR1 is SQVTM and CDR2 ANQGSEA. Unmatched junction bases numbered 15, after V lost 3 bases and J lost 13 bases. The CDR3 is CSVERGRGTSSQYF. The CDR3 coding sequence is TGCAGCGTTGAGCGCGGCAGGGGGACGAGTAGCCAGTACTTC.

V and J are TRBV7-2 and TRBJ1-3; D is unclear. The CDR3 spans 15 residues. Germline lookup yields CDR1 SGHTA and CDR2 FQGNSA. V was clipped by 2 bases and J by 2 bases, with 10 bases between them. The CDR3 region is CASSLPRRAGNTIYF. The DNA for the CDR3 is TGTGCCAGCAGCTTACCCAGGAGGGCTGGAAACACCATATATTTT.

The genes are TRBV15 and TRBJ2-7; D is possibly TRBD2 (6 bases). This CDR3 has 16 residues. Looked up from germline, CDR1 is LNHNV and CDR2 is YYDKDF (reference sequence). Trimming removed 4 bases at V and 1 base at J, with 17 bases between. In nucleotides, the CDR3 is TGTGCCACCAGCAAAGATCCGGGACTCCCATCCTACGAGCAGTACTTC. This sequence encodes CATSKDPGLPSYEQYF.

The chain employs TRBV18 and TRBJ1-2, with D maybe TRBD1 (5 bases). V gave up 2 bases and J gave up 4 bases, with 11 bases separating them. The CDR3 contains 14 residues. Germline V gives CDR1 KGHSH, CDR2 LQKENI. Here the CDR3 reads CASSPDADTYGYTF. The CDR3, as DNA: TGTGCCAGCTCACCAGATGCGGACACCTATGGCTACACCTTC.

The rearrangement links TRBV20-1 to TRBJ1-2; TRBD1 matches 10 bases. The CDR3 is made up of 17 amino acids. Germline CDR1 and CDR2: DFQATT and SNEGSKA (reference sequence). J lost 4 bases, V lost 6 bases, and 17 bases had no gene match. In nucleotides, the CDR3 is TGCAGTGCCCAAAGCGGGACAGGGGCCAAAGTAGGCTATGGCTACACCTTC. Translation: CSAQSGTGAKVGYGYTF.

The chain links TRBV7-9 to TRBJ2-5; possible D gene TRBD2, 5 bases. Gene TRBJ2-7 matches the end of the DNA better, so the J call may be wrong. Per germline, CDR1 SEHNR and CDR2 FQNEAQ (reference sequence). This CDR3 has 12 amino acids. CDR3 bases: TGTGCCCTAGAGGGCAGCAACGCCGAGCAGTACTTC. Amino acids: CALEGSNAEQYF.

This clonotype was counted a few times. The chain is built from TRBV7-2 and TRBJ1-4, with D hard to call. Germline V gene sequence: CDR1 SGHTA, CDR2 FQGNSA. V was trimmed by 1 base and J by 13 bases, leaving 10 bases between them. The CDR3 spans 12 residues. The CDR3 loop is CASSLDDGLLFF. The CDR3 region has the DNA TGTGCCAGCAGCTTAGACGATGGCCTACTGTTTTTT.